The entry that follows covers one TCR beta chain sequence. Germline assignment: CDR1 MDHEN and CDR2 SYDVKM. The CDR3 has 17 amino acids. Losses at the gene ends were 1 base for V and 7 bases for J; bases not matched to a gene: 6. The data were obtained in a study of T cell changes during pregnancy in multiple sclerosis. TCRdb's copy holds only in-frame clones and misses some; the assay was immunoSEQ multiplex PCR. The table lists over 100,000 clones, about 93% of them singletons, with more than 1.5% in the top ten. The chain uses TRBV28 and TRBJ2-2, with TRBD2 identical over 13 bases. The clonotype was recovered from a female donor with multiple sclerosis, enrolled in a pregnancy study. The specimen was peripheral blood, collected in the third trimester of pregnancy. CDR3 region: CASSLYSGLAGNGELFF. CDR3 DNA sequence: TGTGCCAGCAGTTTATACTCGGGACTAGCGGGAAACGGGGAGCTGTTTTTT. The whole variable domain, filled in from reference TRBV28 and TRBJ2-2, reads DVKVTQSSRYLVKRTGEKVFLECVQDMDHENMFWYRQDPGLGLRLIYFSYDVKMKEKGDIPEGYSVSREKKERFSLILESASTNQTSMYLCASSLYSGLAGNGELFFGEGSRLTVL.